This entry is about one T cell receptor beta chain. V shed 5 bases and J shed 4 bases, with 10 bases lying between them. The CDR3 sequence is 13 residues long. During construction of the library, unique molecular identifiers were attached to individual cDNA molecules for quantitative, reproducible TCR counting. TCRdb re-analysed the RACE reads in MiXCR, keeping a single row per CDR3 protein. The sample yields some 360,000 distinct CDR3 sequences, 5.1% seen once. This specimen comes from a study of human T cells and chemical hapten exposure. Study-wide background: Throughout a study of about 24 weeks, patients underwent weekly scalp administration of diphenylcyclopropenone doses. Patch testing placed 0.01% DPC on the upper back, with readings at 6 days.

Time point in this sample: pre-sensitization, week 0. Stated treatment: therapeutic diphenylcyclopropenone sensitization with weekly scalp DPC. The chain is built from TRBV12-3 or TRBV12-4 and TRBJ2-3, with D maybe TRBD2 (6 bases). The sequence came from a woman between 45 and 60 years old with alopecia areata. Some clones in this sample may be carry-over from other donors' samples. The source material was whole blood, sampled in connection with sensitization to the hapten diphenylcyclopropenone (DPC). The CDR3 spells CASSPLAADTQYF. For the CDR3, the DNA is TGTGCCAGCAGTCCACTAGCCGCAGATACGCAGTATTTT.